These 24 T cell receptor beta chains share one sample of origin, sequenced in a study of T cells after yellow fever vaccination. TCRdb itself ran the 5' RACE reads through MiXCR, one entry per CDR3 protein. The table records 500,000 to 550,000 distinct CDR3 sequences, 20% to 25% of them present only once. The sequencing here drew on PBMCs, taken less than 25 days after the first yellow fever vaccination. Receptor source: a man between 18 and 35 years old who received the YFV17D yellow fever vaccine.

This clonotype was detected a few times. The chain combines TRBV6-1 with TRBJ2-7, with 7 bases matching TRBD2. Germline values: CDR1 MNHNS, CDR2 SASEGT. V shed 6 bases, J shed 0 bases, and the junction held 8 bases outside the gene matches. The CDR3 covers 15 residues. CDR3 amino acids: CASSRSWGGSYEQYF. Here the CDR3 DNA reads TGTGCCAGCAGCAGGAGTTGGGGGGGCTCCTACGAGCAGTACTTC.

The chain joins TRBV20-1 to TRBJ1-2; TRBD1 matches 8 bases. CDR1 and CDR2 from the germline V gene are DFQATT and SNEGSKA (reference sequence). V lost 6 bases to trimming and J lost 5 bases; unmatched junction nucleotides: 5. CDR3 length: 12 amino acids. Written as DNA, the CDR3 is TGCAGTGCCCGGGGACAGGCTTATGGCTACACCTTC. Its translation: CSARGQAYGYTF.

The rearrangement uses TRBV4-2 and TRBJ1-4; D is undetermined. Germline values: CDR1 LGHNA, CDR2 YNFKEQ. The CDR3 length is 12 residues. Between the trimmed V and J ends, which lost 0 bases and 11 bases, there was a span of 7 bases. CDR3 region: CASSQDRQKLFF. The CDR3 DNA sequence: TGTGCCAGCAGCCAAGATCGGCAGAAACTGTTTTTT.

The rearrangement joins TRBV20-1 to TRBJ2-5; TRBD2 matches at 7 bases. Germline values: CDR1 DFQATT, CDR2 SNEGSKA (reference sequence). The CDR3 has 13 residues. J gave up 1 base and V 6 bases, and 5 bases lay outside the gene matches. The CDR3 spells CSAVAGRQETQYF. Written as DNA, the CDR3 is TGCAGTGCGGTAGCGGGCCGCCAAGAGACCCAGTACTTC.

The sample holds a few counts of this clonotype. The chain links TRBV4-3 to TRBJ2-2; the D gene is possibly TRBD1 (6 bases). The V end was cut by 1 base, the J end by 1 base, with 13 bases between. Germline assignment: CDR1 LGHNA and CDR2 YSLEER. This CDR3 spans 17 amino acids. The CDR3: CASSQAPLQGNTGELFF. CDR3 coding DNA: TGCGCCAGCAGCCAAGCGCCCCTACAGGGGAACACCGGGGAGCTGTTTTTT.

This chain uses TRBV29-1 with TRBJ2-7; D gene uncertain. The CDR3 consists of 14 residues. Germline assignment: CDR1 SQVTM and CDR2 ANQGSEA. V lost 5 bases and J lost 1, with 15 bases in between. The CDR3, as DNA: TGCAGCGTTATCCCCTGGACGGATTCCTACGAGCAGTACTTC. Translating it yields CSVIPWTDSYEQYF.

This rearrangement joins TRBV20-1 to TRBJ2-1, with 8 bases that match TRBD2. This CDR3 is 12 amino acids long. From germline, CDR1 is DFQATT and CDR2 SNEGSKA (reference sequence). V gave up 3 bases and J gave up 14 bases; unmatched junction bases: 9. Here the CDR3 DNA reads TGCAGTGCTAGGATTCTCGGGGGGGCCGAGTTCTTC. Translation: CSARILGGAEFF.

The chain has TRBV5-8 and TRBJ1-1, with TRBD1 matching over 8 bases. J lost 5 bases, V lost 2 bases, and 5 bases had no gene match. The CDR3 runs 14 residues. CDR1 is SGHTS and CDR2 is YDEGEE in the germline V gene. In DNA, the CDR3 is TGTGCCAGCAGCTTAACCAGGGGGCGGACTGAAGCTTTCTTT. Translation gives CASSLTRGRTEAFF.

This clonotype came up a few times. This rearrangement joins TRBV5-1 to TRBJ1-3, with D tentatively TRBD1 (6 bases). CDR3 length: 16 amino acids. Trimming cost V 0 bases and J 0 bases, with 10 bases left between them. Germline CDR1 SGHRS, CDR2 YFSETQ. The CDR3 protein is CASSLAGGYSGNTIYF. The DNA for the CDR3 is TGCGCCAGCAGCTTGGCGGGGGGCTACTCTGGAAACACCATATATTTT.

This clonotype has only a few counts. This chain uses TRBV18 with TRBJ2-5; 7 bases match TRBD2. CDR1 is KGHSH and CDR2 is LQKENI in the germline V gene. There are 16 residues in the CDR3. V shed 0 bases and J 5 bases; nucleotides not matched to a gene: 9. CDR3 amino acids: CASSPPIGTGGETQYF. Written as DNA, the CDR3 is TGTGCCAGCTCACCACCGATCGGAACGGGGGGTGAGACCCAGTACTTC.

The chain joins TRBV7-9 to TRBJ2-3; TRBD2 matches 13 bases. The CDR3 extends over 16 amino acids. Trimming removed 4 bases from V and 2 bases from J; junction bases left unmatched: 3. CDR1 is SEHNR and CDR2 is FQNEAQ in the germline V gene (reference sequence). CDR3 protein: CASSSTSGGATDTQYF. CDR3 bases: TGTGCCAGCAGCTCCACTAGCGGGGGGGCCACAGATACGCAGTATTTT.

V and J are TRBV7-3 and TRBJ2-3; a possible D gene is TRBD2 (6 bases). Between the trimmed V and J ends, which lost 0 bases and 2 bases, there was a span of 12 bases. The germline V gene has CDR1 SGHTA and CDR2 FQGTGA. The CDR3 has 16 residues. DNA of the CDR3: TGTGCCAGCAGCTTAACCGGGACTCCAGCCACAGATACGCAGTATTTT. Encoded protein: CASSLTGTPATDTQYF.

This chain uses TRBV5-1 with TRBJ1-2, with 8 bases aligning to TRBD1. CDR3 length: 13 residues. V dropped 6 bases and J dropped 8; count of bases not matched to a gene: 9. Germline V CDR1 and CDR2: SGHRS, YFSETQ. This chain's CDR3 is CASTSTGGGGYTF. The DNA for the CDR3 is TGCGCCAGCACTTCAACAGGGGGAGGAGGCTACACCTTC.

In its sample, this clonotype was seen a few times. The chain uses TRBV3-1 and TRBJ1-5, with D hard to call. The CDR3 has 15 amino acids. Trimming shortened V by 0 bases and J by 8 bases, and 14 bases separated the two germline ends. Germline CDR1 is LGHDT and CDR2 is YNNKEL (reference sequence). Here the CDR3 reads CASSQDLGSLKPQHF. In nucleotides, the CDR3 is TGTGCCAGCAGCCAAGATCTAGGTAGCTTAAAGCCCCAGCATTTT.

The V and J genes are TRBV6-5 and TRBJ2-5; a possible D gene is TRBD1 (6 bases). V lost 4 bases and J 9 bases, leaving 15 bases between the germline ends. The CDR3 runs to 13 residues. The germline CDR1 and CDR2 sequences are MNHEY and SVGAGI. CDR3 protein: CASSLREQGSQYF. In DNA, the CDR3 is TGTGCCAGCAGTTTGAGGGAACAGGGATCCCAGTACTTC.

The chain is built from TRBV7-2 and TRBJ2-7; D is perhaps TRBD2 (5 bases). The V gene's germline CDR1 is SGHTA and CDR2 FQGNSA. This CDR3 contains 16 residues. V lost 5 bases and J lost 4, with 21 bases in between. CDR3 loop: CASSPTGPGGLYEQYF. In nucleotides, the CDR3 is TGTGCCAGCAGCCCCACTGGACCCGGCGGGCTATACGAGCAGTACTTC.

This chain links TRBV27 with TRBJ2-5; no firm D call. Between the trimmed V and J ends, which lost 3 bases and 6 bases, there was a span of 11 bases. CDR3 size: 13 residues. From germline, CDR1 is MNHEY and CDR2 SMNVEV (reference sequence). CDR3 in DNA: TGTGCCAGCAGTTTTTCAGGTTTCAAGACCCAGTACTTC. Amino acid sequence: CASSFSGFKTQYF.

The chain uses TRBV4-2 and TRBJ1-3; 8 bases agree with TRBD1. Germline trimming cut 3 bases from V and 3 bases from J; bases unmatched to any gene: 7. Germline V gene lookup returns CDR1 LGHNA and CDR2 YNFKEQ. There are 16 residues in the CDR3. This CDR3 reads CASSQLTGGDGNTIYF. The CDR3 nucleotides read TGTGCCAGCAGCCAGCTTACAGGGGGTGATGGAAACACCATATATTTT.

The sample holds a few counts of this clonotype. The chain combines TRBV16 with TRBJ2-1; D is unresolved. CDR3 size: 12 residues. V lost 0 bases, J lost 10 bases, and 7 bases lay in between. Per germline, CDR1 KGHSY and CDR2 FQNENV. The CDR3 bases are TGTGCCAGCAGCCAATCGGGTAGAGAGCAGTTCTTC. Translated, it gives CASSQSGREQFF.

The genes are TRBV6-5 and TRBJ2-7, with a possible D match to TRBD2 (5 bases). The length of the CDR3 is 14 residues. Germline CDR1 reads MNHEY; CDR2 reads SVGAGI. V was trimmed by 4 bases and J by 3 bases, leaving 13 bases between them. The CDR3 DNA reads as TGTGCCAGCAGTTCAGGACTCGGGGTCTACGAGCAGTACTTC. Translation gives CASSSGLGVYEQYF.

This clonotype has just a few counts. The chain links TRBV19 to TRBJ1-5, with D possibly TRBD1 on 6 matching bases. There are 15 residues in the CDR3. CDR1 and CDR2 (germline): LNHDA, SQIVND (reference sequence). V was cut by 5 bases and J by 0 bases, with 11 bases left in between. CDR3 amino acids: CASSAGQNSNQPQHF. In nucleotides, the CDR3 is TGTGCCAGTAGTGCCGGACAGAATAGCAATCAGCCCCAGCATTTT.

This clonotype was counted between two and nine times. This sequence joins TRBV18 and TRBJ2-7; 10 bases agree with TRBD2. Germline CDR1 and CDR2: KGHSH and LQKENI. CDR3 length equals 14 residues. Germline trimming cut 8 bases from V and 2 bases from J; bases unmatched to any gene: 6. The CDR3 sequence is CASPGTSATYEQYV. CDR3 in DNA: TGTGCCAGCCCTGGGACTAGCGCCACCTACGAGCAGTACGTC.

The V call is TRBV6-4, the J call TRBJ2-1, with D possibly being TRBD1 or TRBD2 (5 bases each). CDR1 and CDR2 (germline): MRHNA, SNTAGT. This CDR3 is 13 amino acids long. Deletions cut 7 bases from V and 6 bases from J, with 13 bases between. CDR3 DNA: TGTGCCAGCATACGCTCTGGGGGCAATGAGCAGTTCTTC. It translates to CASIRSGGNEQFF.

The table lists this clonotype with a few counts. The chain links TRBV4-2 to TRBJ2-1, with TRBD2 matching 10 bases. Trimming removed 4 bases from V and 5 bases from J; junction bases left unmatched: 11. This CDR3 comprises 17 residues. From germline, CDR1 is LGHNA and CDR2 YNFKEQ. The CDR3 DNA reads as TGTGCCAGCAGCCCACTCGATAGCGGGGGGCGACACAATGAGCAGTTCTTC. Translated, it gives CASSPLDSGGRHNEQFF.